The present T cell receptor beta chain was sequenced within a study of T cells expressing NK-cell markers. Study-level background: With respect to HCMV, most of the eight sequenced donors were seropositive, and one was seronegative.

On this clonotype itself: Its antigen is unidentified.

Germline CDR1 reads GTSNPN; CDR2 reads SVGIG (reference sequence). This CDR3 contains 12 residues. Points from the study as a whole: Six donors had dominant NKG2C+ clonotypes that comprised about 1.0-7.0% of their CD8+ T cells.

TCRdb derives one entry per CDR3 protein from the 5' RACE reads, leaving out DNA. The repertoire table contains about half a million distinct CDR3 sequences. Source material: blood T cells: a sorted CD56 or NKG2C T cell subset, CD4+ or CD8+ T cells, or bulk PBMC T cells (not recorded which). The V and J genes are TRBV30 and TRBJ2-7. The sequence was collected from a woman in her forties or fifties in good health. The CDR3 loop is CAWSVGDFEQYF.